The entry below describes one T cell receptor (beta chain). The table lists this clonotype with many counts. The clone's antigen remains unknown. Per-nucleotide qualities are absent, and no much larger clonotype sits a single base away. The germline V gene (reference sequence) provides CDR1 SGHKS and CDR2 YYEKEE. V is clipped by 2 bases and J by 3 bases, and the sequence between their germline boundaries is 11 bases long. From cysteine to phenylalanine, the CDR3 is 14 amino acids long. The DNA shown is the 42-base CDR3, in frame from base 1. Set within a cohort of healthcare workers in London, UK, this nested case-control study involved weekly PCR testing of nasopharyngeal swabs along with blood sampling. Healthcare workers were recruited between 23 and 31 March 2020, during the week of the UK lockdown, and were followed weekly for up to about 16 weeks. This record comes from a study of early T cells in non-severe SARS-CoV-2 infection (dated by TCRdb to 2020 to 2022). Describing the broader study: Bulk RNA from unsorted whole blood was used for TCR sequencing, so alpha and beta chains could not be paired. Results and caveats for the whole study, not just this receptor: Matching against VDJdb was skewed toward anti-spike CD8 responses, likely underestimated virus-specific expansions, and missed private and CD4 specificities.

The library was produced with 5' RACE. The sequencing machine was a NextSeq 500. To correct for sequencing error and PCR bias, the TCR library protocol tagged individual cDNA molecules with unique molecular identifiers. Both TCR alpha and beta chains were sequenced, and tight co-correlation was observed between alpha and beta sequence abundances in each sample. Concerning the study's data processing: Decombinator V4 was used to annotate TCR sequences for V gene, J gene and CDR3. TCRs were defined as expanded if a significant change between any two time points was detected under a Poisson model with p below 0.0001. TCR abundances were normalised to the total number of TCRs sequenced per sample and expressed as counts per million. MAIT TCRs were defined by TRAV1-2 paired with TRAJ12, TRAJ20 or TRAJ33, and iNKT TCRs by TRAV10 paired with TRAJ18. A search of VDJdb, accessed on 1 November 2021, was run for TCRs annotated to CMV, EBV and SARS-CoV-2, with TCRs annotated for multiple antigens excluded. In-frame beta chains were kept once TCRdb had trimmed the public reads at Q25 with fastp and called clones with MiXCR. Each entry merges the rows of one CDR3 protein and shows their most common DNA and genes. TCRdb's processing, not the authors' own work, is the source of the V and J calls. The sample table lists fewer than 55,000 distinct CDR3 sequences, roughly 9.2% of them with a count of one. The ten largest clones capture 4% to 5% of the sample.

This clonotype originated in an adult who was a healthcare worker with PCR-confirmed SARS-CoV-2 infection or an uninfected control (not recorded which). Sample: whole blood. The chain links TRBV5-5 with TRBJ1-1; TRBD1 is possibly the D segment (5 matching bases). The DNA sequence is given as TGTGCCAGCAGCTTCTCGGGGGTCGACACTGAAGCTTTCTTT. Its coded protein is CASSFSGVDTEAFF.